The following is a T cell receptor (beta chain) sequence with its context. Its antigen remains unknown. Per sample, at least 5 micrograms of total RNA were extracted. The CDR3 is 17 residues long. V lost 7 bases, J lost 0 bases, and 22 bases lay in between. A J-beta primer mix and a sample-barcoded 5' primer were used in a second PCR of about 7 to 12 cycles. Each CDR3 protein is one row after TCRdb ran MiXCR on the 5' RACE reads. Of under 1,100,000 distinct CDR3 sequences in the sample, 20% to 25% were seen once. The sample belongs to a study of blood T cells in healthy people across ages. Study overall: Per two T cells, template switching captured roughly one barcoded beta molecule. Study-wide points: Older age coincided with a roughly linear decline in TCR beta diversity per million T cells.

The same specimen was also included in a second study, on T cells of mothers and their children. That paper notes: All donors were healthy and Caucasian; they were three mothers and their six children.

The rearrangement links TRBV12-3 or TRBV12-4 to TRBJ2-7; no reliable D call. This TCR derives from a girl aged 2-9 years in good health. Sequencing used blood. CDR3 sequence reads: CASIRPLRTVSSYEQYF. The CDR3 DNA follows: TGTGCCAGCATCCGCCCCCTTCGGACGGTGAGCTCCTACGAGCAGTACTTC.